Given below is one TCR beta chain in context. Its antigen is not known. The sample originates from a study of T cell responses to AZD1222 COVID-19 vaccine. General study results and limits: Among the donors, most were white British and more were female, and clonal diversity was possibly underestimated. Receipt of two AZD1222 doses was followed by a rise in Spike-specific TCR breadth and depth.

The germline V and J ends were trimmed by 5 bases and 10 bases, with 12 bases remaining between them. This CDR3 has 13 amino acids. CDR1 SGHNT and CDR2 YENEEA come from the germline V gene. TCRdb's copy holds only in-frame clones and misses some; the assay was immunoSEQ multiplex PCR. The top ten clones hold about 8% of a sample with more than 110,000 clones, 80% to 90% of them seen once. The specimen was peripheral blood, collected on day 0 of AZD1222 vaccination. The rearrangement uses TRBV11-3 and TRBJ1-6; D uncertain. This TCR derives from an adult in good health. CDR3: CASSEAGYSPLHF. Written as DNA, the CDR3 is TGTGCCAGCAGCGAGGCCGGGTACTCACCCCTCCACTTT. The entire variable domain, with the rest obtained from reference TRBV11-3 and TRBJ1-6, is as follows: EAGVVQSPRYKIIEKKQPVAFWCNPISGHNTLYWYLQNLGQGPELLIRYENEEAVDDSQLPKDRFSAERLKGVDSTLKIQPAELGDSAVYLCASSEAGYSPLHFGNGTRLTVT.